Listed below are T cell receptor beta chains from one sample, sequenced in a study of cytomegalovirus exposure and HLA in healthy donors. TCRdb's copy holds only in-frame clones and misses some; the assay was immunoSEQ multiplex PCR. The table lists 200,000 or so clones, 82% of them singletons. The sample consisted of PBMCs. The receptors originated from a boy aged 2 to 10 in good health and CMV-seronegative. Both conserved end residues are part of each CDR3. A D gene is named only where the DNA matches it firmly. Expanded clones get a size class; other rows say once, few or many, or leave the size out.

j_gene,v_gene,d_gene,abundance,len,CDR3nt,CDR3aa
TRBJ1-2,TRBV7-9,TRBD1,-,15,TGTGCCAGCAGCCAGCCGGGACAGGGAAACTATGGCTACACCTTC,CASSQPGQGNYGYTF
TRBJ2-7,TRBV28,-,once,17,TGTGCCAGCAGTTTTTTTACCTTTGGGGGCCAAAAATACGAGCAGTACTTC,CASSFFTFGGQKYEQYF
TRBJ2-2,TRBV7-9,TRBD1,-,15,TGTGCCAGCAGAGACGGGACAGCGAACACCGGGGAGCTGTTTTTT,CASRDGTANTGELFF
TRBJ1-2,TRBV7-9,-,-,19,TGTGCCAGCAGCTTAACAACGAGTGCAGGGTTAACCCCCAACTATGGCTACACCTTC,CASSLTTSAGLTPNYGYTF
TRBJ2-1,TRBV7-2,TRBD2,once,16,TGTGCCAGCAGCGTCACCGGGACTAGGACCTACAATGAGCAGTTCTTC,CASSVTGTRTYNEQFF
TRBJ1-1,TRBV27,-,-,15,TGTGCCAGCAGTTTTAATCCAGGGAGGGGGACTGAAGCTTTCTTT,CASSFNPGRGTEAFF
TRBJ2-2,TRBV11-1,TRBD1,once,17,TGTGCCAGCAGCTTAGCGCGAGGGGGCCGGGTCACCGGGGAGCTGTTTTTT,CASSLARGGRVTGELFF
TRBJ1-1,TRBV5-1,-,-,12,TGCGCCAGCAGCTTGCAGAACACTGAAGCTTTCTTT,CASSLQNTEAFF
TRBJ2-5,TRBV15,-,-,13,TGTGCCACCAGCAGAACTACAGGGTGGACCCAGTACTTC,CATSRTTGWTQYF
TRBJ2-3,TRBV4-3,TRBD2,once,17,TGCGCCAGCAGCCAAGGACTCGGGGGGGAACTCACAGATACGCAGTATTTT,CASSQGLGGELTDTQYF
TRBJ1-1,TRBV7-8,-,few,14,TGTGCCAGCAGCAGAGGACACCTGAACACTGAAGCTTTCTTT,CASSRGHLNTEAFF
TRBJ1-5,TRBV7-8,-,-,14,TGTGCCAGCAGCCACAGTTCCCTCTATCAGCCCCAGCATTTT,CASSHSSLYQPQHF
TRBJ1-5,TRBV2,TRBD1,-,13,TGTGCCAGCAGTGACGACAGGGGGCAGCCCCAGCATTTT,CASSDDRGQPQHF
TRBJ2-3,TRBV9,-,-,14,TGTGCCAGCAGCGTAAGCGGGTATACAGATACGCAGTATTTT,CASSVSGYTDTQYF
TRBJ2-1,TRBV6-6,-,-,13,TGTGCCAGCAGTTACGGGCTAGCCGTTGAGCAGTTCTTC,CASSYGLAVEQFF
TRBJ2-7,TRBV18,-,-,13,TGTGCCAGCTCACCCGACAGGTCGGGCGAGCAGTACTTC,CASSPDRSGEQYF
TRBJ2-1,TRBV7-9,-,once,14,TGTGCCAGCAGCATAAAACAACCCTACAATGAGCAGTTCTTC,CASSIKQPYNEQFF
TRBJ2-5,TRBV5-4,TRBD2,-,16,TGTGCCAGCAGCTCTCGACTAGCGGGGGGGCAAGAGACCCAGTACTTC,CASSSRLAGGQETQYF
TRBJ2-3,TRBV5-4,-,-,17,TGTGCCAGCAGCTTACGACAGGCAGGACCTAGCACAGATACGCAGTATTTT,CASSLRQAGPSTDTQYF
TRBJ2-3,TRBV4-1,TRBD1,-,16,TGCGCCAGCAGCCACGCGCGGACAGGGCGGGGAGATACGCAGTATTTT,CASSHARTGRGDTQYF
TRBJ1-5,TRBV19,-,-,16,TGTGCCAGTAGTATACCCATCCACAGGGTTACCCAGCCCCAGCATTTT,CASSIPIHRVTQPQHF
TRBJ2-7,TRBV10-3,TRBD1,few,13,TGTGCCATCAGTGCTAGGGGGCTGTACGAGCAGTACTTC,CAISARGLYEQYF